The 19 T cell receptor beta chains given below trace back to one sample, sequenced in a study of shared clonotypes between healthy human individuals. Sequencing was performed with immunoSEQ multiplex PCR; in TCRdb, only in-frame clones are kept and a portion is missing. In the table there are hundreds of thousands of clones, around 77% of which are singletons. Input material: PBMCs. These receptors all come from a woman in her 40s in good health. Some clones in this sample may be carry-over from other donors' samples.

V and J are TRBV11-2 and TRBJ1-3, with no clear D. The CDR3 sequence is 14 residues long. Germline V gene lookup returns CDR1 SGHAT and CDR2 FQNNGV. Between the trimmed V and J ends, which lost 0 bases and 4 bases, there was a span of 7 bases. The DNA for the CDR3 is TGTGCCAGCAGCTTAGATCGGGTGGGAAACACCATATATTTT. Its protein is CASSLDRVGNTIYF.

About this clone: It is likely a read error: a sequence one base away is far more abundant. This chain uses TRBV10-2 with TRBJ1-1, with D hard to call. Germline CDR1 is WSHSY and CDR2 is SAAADI. The CDR3 extends over 12 amino acids. V was trimmed by 6 bases and J by 8 bases, leaving 13 bases between them. The CDR3 bases are TGCGCCAGCAGGCCGAGATTTGGCGAAGCTTTCTTT. Residues: CASRPRFGEAFF.

The rearrangement uses TRBV7-2 and TRBJ2-7; 7 positions agree with TRBD2. Germline loops: CDR1 SGHTA, CDR2 FQGNSA. The V segment lost 5 bases and the J segment 2 bases; nucleotides outside the gene matches: 12. There are 16 residues in the CDR3. The CDR3 DNA is TGTGCCAGCAGCCCCCCAGCGGGATTTATTGCCTACGAGCAGTACTTC. It codes for CASSPPAGFIAYEQYF.

The chain employs TRBV10-3 and TRBJ1-4, with D possibly TRBD1 on 5 matching bases. The CDR3 loop spans 10 amino acids. The germline V gene has CDR1 ENHRY and CDR2 SYGVKD. The V gene lost 8 bases and the J gene lost 11 bases, with 9 bases spanning the gap. This CDR3 is CAIGEGKLFF. CDR3 DNA sequence: TGTGCCATCGGAGAGGGGAAACTGTTTTTT.

The chain links TRBV7-9 to TRBJ2-1, with D possibly being TRBD2 (6 bases). Germline CDR1 and CDR2: SEHNR and FQNEAQ (reference sequence). The CDR3 length is 16 residues. V lost 3 bases and J lost 4, with 16 bases in between. CDR3 residues: CASSLWLASSYNEQFF. CDR3 nucleotides: TGTGCCAGCAGCTTGTGGCTAGCGTCCTCTTACAATGAGCAGTTCTTC.

This rearrangement joins TRBV7-9 to TRBJ2-5; no definite D call. CDR1 and CDR2 (germline): SEHNR, FQNEAQ (reference sequence). V lost 5 bases and J 1 base, leaving 8 bases between the germline ends. CDR3 size: 13 residues. In DNA, the CDR3 is TGTGCCAGCAGCCCCAGGCGCCAAGAGACCCAGTACTTC. It translates to CASSPRRQETQYF.

This clone was detected once. The CDR3 bases are TGTGCCAGCAGGACTAGCGGGCTTTACGAGCAGTACTTC. This translates into CASRTSGLYEQYF. The chain recombines TRBV7-8 with TRBJ2-7; 10 bases map to TRBD2. In germline, CDR1 is SGHVS, CDR2 FQNEAQ. Trimming removed 6 bases from V and 4 bases from J; junction bases left unmatched: 3. This CDR3 has 13 amino acids.

This clone appeared a few times. The V and J genes are TRBV10-3 and TRBJ2-7; D possibly corresponds to TRBD2 (6 bases). Germline CDR1 and CDR2: ENHRY and SYGVKD. Trimming left V 6 bases short and J 2 bases short, with 17 bases between. This CDR3 is 15 amino acids long. The CDR3 coding sequence is TGTGCCATCAGCGACCCCGGGGTAGCGGCCTACGAGCAGTACTTC. This codes for CAISDPGVAAYEQYF.

This clone was detected once. This chain links TRBV29-1 with TRBJ2-3, with 7 positions matching TRBD2. Germline V lookup: CDR1 SQVTM, CDR2 ANQGSEA. The CDR3 loop spans 14 amino acids. Trimming took 6 bases from V and 2 from J; bases not matched to a gene: 8. Here the CDR3 reads CSVPPAGVTDTQYF. DNA for the CDR3: TGCAGCGTGCCCCCTGCGGGAGTCACAGATACGCAGTATTTT.

With regard to this clone: A far larger clone differs by one base, so this is likely a read error. The same CDR3 is also encoded by other DNA sequences in this sample. The V and J genes are TRBV27 and TRBJ2-7; D is perhaps TRBD1 (6 bases). CDR1 and CDR2 from the germline V gene are MNHEY and SMNVEV (reference sequence). V gave up 6 bases and J gave up 2 bases, with 17 bases separating them. This CDR3 is 15 amino acids long. The CDR3 DNA reads TGTGCCAGCAGCAAAAGGGACAAGGGCGCCTACGAGCAGTACTTC. As protein: CASSKRDKGAYEQYF.

With regard to this clone: This sequence is one base from a far larger clone and is likely a read error. Other DNA sequences of this sample code for an identical CDR3. The rearrangement links TRBV18 to TRBJ1-1, with a possible D match to TRBD1 (5 bases). The germline CDR1 and CDR2 sequences are KGHSH and LQKENI. The CDR3 extends over 13 amino acids. Between the trimmed V and J ends, which lost 5 bases and 7 bases, there was a span of 14 bases. CDR3 loop: CASSGSQDNEAFF. The CDR3 bases are TGTGCCAGCTCAGGATCACAGGACAATGAAGCTTTCTTT. Drawing the rest from reference TRBV18 and TRBJ1-1, the complete variable domain is NAGVMQNPRHLVRRRGQEARLRCSPMKGHSHVYWYRQLPEEGLKFMVYLQKENIIDESGMPKERFSAEFPKEGPSILRIQQVVRGDSAAYFCASSGSQDNEAFFGQGTRLTVV.

This clone was detected once. Within the sample, other DNA sequences also encode this same CDR3. This chain uses TRBV7-3 with TRBJ2-2; TRBD1 or TRBD2 may be the D gene (6 bases each). The CDR3 extends over 16 amino acids. Trimming removed 6 bases from V and 1 base from J, with 15 bases in between. Germline loops: CDR1 SGHTA, CDR2 FQGTGA. The CDR3 loop is CASSLDRGVNTGELFF. The CDR3 nucleotides are TGTGCCAGCAGTCTCGATAGGGGGGTGAACACCGGGGAGCTGTTTTTT.

To note about this clone: A far larger clone differs by one base, so this is likely a read error. The J gene is TRBJ2-5, the V gene TRBV18; tentatively, D is TRBD2 (6 bases). The germline CDR1 and CDR2 sequences are KGHSH and LQKENI. The CDR3 runs to 16 residues. V was clipped by 8 bases and J by 11 bases, with 30 bases between them. In DNA, the CDR3 is TGTGCCAGCCGGATCGGGGGAGCGGAATCCTACAATGAGCAGTACTTC. Its translation is CASRIGGAESYNEQYF.

This clone was picked up a small number of times. The chain is built from TRBV7-9 and TRBJ1-2; D remains unclear. Germline CDR1 and CDR2: SEHNR and FQNEAQ (reference sequence). V dropped 2 bases and J dropped 8 bases, with 15 bases sitting between them. CDR3 size: 14 residues. CDR3 loop: CASSLPPAADGYTF. The CDR3 DNA sequence: TGTGCCAGCAGCTTACCCCCAGCTGCAGACGGCTACACCTTC.

This clone was observed many times. The J gene is TRBJ2-1, the V gene TRBV6-5; TRBD1 matches 12 bases. The CDR3 spans 14 residues. V lost 5 bases and J lost 15; bases outside the gene matches: 11. Per the germline V gene, CDR1 is MNHEY and CDR2 is SVGAGI. The CDR3: CASSTGTGGGLAFF. CDR3 nucleotide sequence: TGTGCCAGCAGTACCGGGACAGGGGGCGGCTTAGCGTTCTTC.

This clone was counted ten times or more. This chain uses TRBV6-4 with TRBJ2-1; TRBD2 aligns across 10 bases. CDR1 and CDR2 from the germline V gene are MRHNA and SNTAGT. The trim removed 3 bases at V and 7 bases at J, leaving 3 bases unmatched. This CDR3 is 14 amino acids long. CDR3 nucleotides: TGTGCCAGCAGTGAAGCGGGAGGGCCAAATGAGCAGTTCTTC. This codes for CASSEAGGPNEQFF.

This clone was recorded only once. This chain connects TRBV9 to TRBJ2-5; 13 nucleotides agree with TRBD2. The CDR3 is made up of 15 amino acids. Germline CDR1 reads SGDLS; CDR2 reads YYNGEE. Germline trimming cut 4 bases from V and 5 bases from J; bases unmatched to any gene: 5. CDR3 amino acids: CASSTGLAGEETQYF. The CDR3 nucleotides are TGTGCCAGCAGCACCGGACTAGCGGGAGAGGAGACCCAGTACTTC.

J is TRBJ2-3 and V is TRBV7-3, with TRBD2 matching 7 bases. There are 16 residues in the CDR3. With V trimmed by 1 base and J by 0 bases, 4 bases remained unmatched. Germline V gene sequence: CDR1 SGHTA, CDR2 FQGTGA. For the CDR3, the DNA is TGTGCCAGCAGCTTAATCCCGGGAGGCAGCACAGATACGCAGTATTTT. It codes for CASSLIPGGSTDTQYF.

J is TRBJ2-7 and V is TRBV5-6, with unresolved D. Germline CDR1 SGHDT, CDR2 YYEEEE. Trimming shortened V by 6 bases and J by 3 bases, and 19 bases separated the two germline ends. The CDR3 has 15 residues. The CDR3 is CASTTVGPGLYEQYF. Written as DNA, the CDR3 is TGTGCCAGCACCACGGTGGGTCCGGGTCTCTACGAGCAGTACTTC.